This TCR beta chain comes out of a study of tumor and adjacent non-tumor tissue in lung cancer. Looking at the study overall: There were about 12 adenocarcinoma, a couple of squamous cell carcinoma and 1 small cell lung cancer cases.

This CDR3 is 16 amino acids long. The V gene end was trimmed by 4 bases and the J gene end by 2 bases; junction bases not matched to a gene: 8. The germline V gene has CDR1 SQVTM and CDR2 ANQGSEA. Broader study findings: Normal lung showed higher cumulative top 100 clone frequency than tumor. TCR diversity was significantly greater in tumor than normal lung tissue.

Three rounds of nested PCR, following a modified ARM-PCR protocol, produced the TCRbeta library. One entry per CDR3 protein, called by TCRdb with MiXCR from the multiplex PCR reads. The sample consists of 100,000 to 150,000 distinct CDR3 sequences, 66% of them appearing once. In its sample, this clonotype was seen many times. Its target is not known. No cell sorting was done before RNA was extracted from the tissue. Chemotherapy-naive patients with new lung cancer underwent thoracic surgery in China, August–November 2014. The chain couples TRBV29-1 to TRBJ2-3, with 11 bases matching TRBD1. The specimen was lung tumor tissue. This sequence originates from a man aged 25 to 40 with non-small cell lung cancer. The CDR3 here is CSVGVGQGAITDTQYF. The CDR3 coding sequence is TGCAGCGTTGGAGTTGGACAGGGGGCCATCACAGATACGCAGTATTTT.